These 13 T cell receptor beta chains originate from one sample sequenced in a study of OX40 agonist ivuxolimab in advanced cancers. Sequencing was performed with immunoSEQ multiplex PCR; in TCRdb, only in-frame clones are kept and a portion is missing. The sample shows approximately 70,000 clones, about nine tenths of them seen only once. Sequencing used CD4+ or CD8+ T cells sorted from blood, obtained in a trial of the OX40 agonist ivuxolimab. These receptors were collected from an adult with an advanced solid tumor such as melanoma, head and neck, liver or kidney cancer.

The chain links TRBV19 to TRBJ2-3; D gene unclear. The V gene lost 5 bases and the J gene lost 6 bases, with 12 bases spanning the gap. This CDR3 comprises 13 residues. Germline V CDR1 and CDR2: LNHDA, SQIVND (reference sequence). Written as DNA, the CDR3 is TGTGCCAGTAGTCTCCGATCGCGGGATACGCAGTATTTT. It encodes CASSLRSRDTQYF.

Comment on this clone: An end of the junction does not agree with germline; a read error may underlie this. This chain joins TRBV19 and TRBJ2-5; 10 bases line up with TRBD1. Germline V lookup: CDR1 LNHDA, CDR2 SQIVND (reference sequence). This CDR3 has 13 residues. The CDR3 is CASSMGTGESQYF. For the CDR3, the DNA is TGTGCCAGTAGTATGGGGACAGGGGAGAGCCAGTACTTC. The variable domain in full, with the rest retrieved from reference TRBV19 and TRBJ2-5, is DGGITQSPKYLFRKEGQNVTLSCEQNLNHDAMYWYRQDPGQGLRLIYYSQIVNDFQKGDIAEGYSVSREKKESFPLTVTSAQKNPTAFYLCASSMGTGESQYFGPGTRLLVL.

This rearrangement joins TRBV2 to TRBJ1-1; the D gene is possibly TRBD1 (5 bases). The CDR3 totals 15 residues. The germline CDR1 and CDR2 sequences are SNHLY and FYNNEI. Trimming left V 1 base short and J 3 bases short, with 12 bases between. The CDR3 nucleotides read TGTGCCAGCAGTGAAGAGGACACGATTTACACTGAAGCTTTCTTT. Amino acids: CASSEEDTIYTEAFF.

The chain has TRBV6-1 and TRBJ2-3; a possible D gene is TRBD2 (5 bases). The V end was cut by 10 bases, the J end by 7 bases, with 15 bases between. The CDR3 runs 12 residues. The germline CDR1 and CDR2 sequences are MNHNS and SASEGT. In DNA, the CDR3 is TGTGCCACCGACGAGGGATCTTATACGCAGTATTTT. It encodes CATDEGSYTQYF.

This clone showed up just once. Written as DNA, the CDR3 is TGCGCCAGCAGCCAGAGAGACAGGGGGCTCGAAGGGGAAGCTTTCTTT. Its protein product is CASSQRDRGLEGEAFF. This sequence joins TRBV4-1 and TRBJ1-1, with 10 bases matching TRBD1. V was pared by 3 bases and J by 8 bases, with 12 bases of the junction left unmatched. The CDR3 is made up of 16 amino acids. Germline V gene lookup returns CDR1 MGHRA and CDR2 YSYEKL.

The chain has TRBV2 and TRBJ2-3; perhaps TRBD2 as D (6 bases). Per germline, CDR1 SNHLY and CDR2 FYNNEI. The V gene lost 7 bases and the J gene lost 5 bases, with 16 bases spanning the gap. The CDR3 loop spans 14 amino acids. CDR3 DNA sequence: TGTGCCAGCATGGGACTGTGGGTGGGAGATACGCAGTATTTT. It codes for CASMGLWVGDTQYF. Combining the CDR3 with reference TRBV2 and TRBJ2-3 gives the whole variable domain EPEVTQTPSHQVTQMGQEVILRCVPISNHLYFYWYRQILGQKVEFLVSFYNNEISEKSEIFDDQFSVERPDGSNFTLKIRSTKLEDSAMYFCASMGLWVGDTQYFGPGTRLTVL.

This chain joins TRBV29-1 and TRBJ1-5; 7 nucleotides line up with TRBD1. CDR1 and CDR2 (germline): SQVTM, ANQGSEA. The CDR3 loop spans 12 amino acids. J gave up 4 bases and V 5 bases, and 2 bases lay outside the gene matches. The CDR3 here is CSVTTGNQPQHF. CDR3 DNA sequence: TGCAGCGTTACGACAGGGAATCAGCCCCAGCATTTT.

The V call is TRBV19, the J call TRBJ1-2; D gene unclear. Germline CDR1 reads LNHDA; CDR2 reads SQIVND (reference sequence). Trimming stripped 7 bases from V and 0 bases from J, with 6 bases between. The CDR3 has 12 residues. The CDR3 nucleotides read TGTGCCAGTAATACAGCTAACTATGGCTACACCTTC. Protein: CASNTANYGYTF.

This clone appeared a single time. The V gene is TRBV18, the J gene TRBJ2-7; perhaps TRBD1 as D (6 bases). Trimming left V 8 bases short and J 2 bases short, with 10 bases between. CDR1 and CDR2 from the germline V gene are KGHSH and LQKENI. The CDR3 has 12 amino acids. The CDR3 sequence is CASADSPYEQYF. In DNA form, the CDR3 reads TGTGCCAGCGCGGACAGTCCCTACGAGCAGTACTTC. The full variable domain, completed using reference TRBV18 and TRBJ2-7, is NAGVMQNPRHLVRRRGQEARLRCSPMKGHSHVYWYRQLPEEGLKFMVYLQKENIIDESGMPKERFSAEFPKEGPSILRIQQVVRGDSAAYFCASADSPYEQYFGPGTRLTVT.

The chain is built from TRBV7-2 and TRBJ1-1; the D is unclear. Trimming left V 2 bases short and J 0 bases short, with 1 base between. Germline V CDR1 and CDR2: SGHTA, FQGNSA. The CDR3 is made up of 12 amino acids. CDR3 sequence reads: CASSLMNTEAFF. CDR3 nucleotide sequence: TGTGCCAGCAGCTTAATGAACACTGAAGCTTTCTTT.

This chain connects TRBV5-4 to TRBJ1-2; 9 nucleotides match TRBD1. This CDR3 region has 15 residues. The germline gives CDR1 SGHNT, CDR2 YYREEE (reference sequence). V lost 4 bases and J lost 3; bases outside the gene matches: 7. This CDR3 reads CASSPRTGEDYGYTF. The CDR3 DNA follows: TGTGCCAGCAGCCCTCGGACAGGGGAGGACTATGGCTACACCTTC.

This clone was counted a few times. The gene calls are TRBV6-6 and TRBJ1-6; no clear D. The germline V and J ends were trimmed by 2 bases and 7 bases, with 9 bases remaining between them. From germline, CDR1 is MNHNY and CDR2 SVGAGI (reference sequence). The CDR3 contains 14 residues. CDR3 sequence reads: CASSYGDGNSPLHF. CDR3 bases: TGTGCCAGCAGTTACGGGGATGGGAATTCACCCCTCCACTTT.

The chain has TRBV7-6 and TRBJ2-5; D gene uncertain. Deletions cut 1 base from V and 2 bases from J, with 5 bases between. This CDR3 is built from 13 residues. CDR1 SGHVS and CDR2 FNYEAQ come from the germline V gene. CDR3 protein: CASSLGRQETQYF. DNA of the CDR3: TGTGCCAGCAGCTTAGGAAGGCAAGAGACCCAGTACTTC. The full variable domain, its missing parts supplied by reference TRBV7-6 and TRBJ2-5, is GAGVSQSPRYKVTKRGQDVALRCDPISGHVSLYWYRQALGQGPEFLTYFNYEAQQDKSGLPNDRFSAERPEGSISTLTIQRTEQRDSAMYRCASSLGRQETQYFGPGTRLLVL.